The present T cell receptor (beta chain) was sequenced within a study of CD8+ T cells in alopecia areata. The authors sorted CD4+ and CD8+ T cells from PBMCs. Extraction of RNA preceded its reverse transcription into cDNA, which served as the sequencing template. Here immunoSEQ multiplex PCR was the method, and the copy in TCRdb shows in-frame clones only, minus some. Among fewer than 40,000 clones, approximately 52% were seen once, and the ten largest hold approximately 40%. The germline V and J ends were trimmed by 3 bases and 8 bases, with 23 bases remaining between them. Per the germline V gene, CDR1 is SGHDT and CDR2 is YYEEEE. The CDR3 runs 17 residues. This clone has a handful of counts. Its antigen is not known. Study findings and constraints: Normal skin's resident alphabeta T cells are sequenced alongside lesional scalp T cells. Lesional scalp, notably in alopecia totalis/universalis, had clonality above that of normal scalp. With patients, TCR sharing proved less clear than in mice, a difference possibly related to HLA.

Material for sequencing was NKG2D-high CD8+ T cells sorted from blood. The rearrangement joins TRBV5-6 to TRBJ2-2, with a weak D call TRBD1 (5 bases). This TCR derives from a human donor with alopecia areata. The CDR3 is CASSWAPKGLFRGELFF. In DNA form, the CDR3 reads TGTGCCAGCAGCTGGGCCCCCAAGGGGCTCTTTAGGGGGGAGCTGTTTTTT.